The 14 T cell receptor beta chains below were found in one sample sequenced in a study of T-cell reconstitution after alpha-beta-depleted transplantation in children. Unique molecular identifiers were used in preparing the TCRbeta library. TCRdb ran MiXCR on the PCR reads and lists one entry per CDR3 protein. The sample consists of 200,000 to 250,000 distinct CDR3 sequences, 8% to 9.5% of them appearing once. Sequences were derived from PBMCs from the stem cell graft donor, sampled from the stem cell graft. Receptors were obtained from a human donor who donated a stem cell graft to a child with acute lymphoblastic leukemia.

The rearrangement joins TRBV10-3 to TRBJ2-7; 8 bases line up with TRBD2. The CDR3 spans 14 residues. Germline V lookup: CDR1 ENHRY, CDR2 SYGVKD. V was clipped by 7 bases and J by 4 bases; unmatched bases: 9. The CDR3 bases are TGTGCCATCAAGGAGCGGGGGAGCGAATACGAGCAGTACTTC. Protein product: CAIKERGSEYEQYF.

This clonotype was counted ten times or more. The J gene is TRBJ2-1, the V gene TRBV20-1; D unresolved. The germline V gene has CDR1 DFQATT and CDR2 SNEGSKA (reference sequence). Trimming pared 6 bases from V and 0 bases from J, leaving 9 bases between. The CDR3 sequence is 13 residues long. This CDR3 is CSAKILSYNEQFF. The DNA for the CDR3 is TGCAGTGCCAAAATACTCTCCTACAATGAGCAGTTCTTC.

This clonotype has a count of ten or more. The chain uses TRBV20-1 and TRBJ2-2; 8 bases align to TRBD2. This CDR3 contains 18 residues. Losses at the gene ends were 4 bases for V and 6 bases for J; bases not matched to a gene: 19. Looked up from germline, CDR1 is DFQATT and CDR2 is SNEGSKA (reference sequence). The CDR3 sequence: CSAKPLLIGSGESGELFF. In DNA, the CDR3 is TGCAGTGCTAAACCTCTCCTTATCGGTAGCGGGGAATCCGGGGAGCTGTTTTTT.

This clonotype has a handful of counts. This chain uses TRBV18 with TRBJ1-5, with 9 bases lining up with TRBD1. This CDR3 is 15 amino acids long. V lost 3 bases and J lost 5; bases outside the gene matches: 5. The germline V gene has CDR1 KGHSH and CDR2 LQKENI. CDR3 bases: TGTGCCAGCTCACCGTCCCGGGACAGGGATCAGCCCCAGCATTTT. It is translated as CASSPSRDRDQPQHF.

This clonotype was seen ten or more times. The chain employs TRBV5-6 and TRBJ2-1; D might be TRBD1 or TRBD2, each matching 5 bases. V lost 3 bases, J lost 8 bases, and 18 bases lay in between. The germline CDR1 and CDR2 sequences are SGHDT and YYEEEE. CDR3 size: 15 residues. CDR3 amino acids: CASSSQKDRGDEQFF. In DNA form, the CDR3 reads TGTGCCAGCAGCTCACAGAAAGACCGGGGCGATGAGCAGTTCTTC.

This chain connects TRBV3-1 to TRBJ2-3; D not certain. V lost 1 base and J 4 bases, leaving 9 bases between the germline ends. The germline CDR1 and CDR2 sequences are LGHDT and YNNKEL (reference sequence). The CDR3 consists of 14 residues. CDR3 nucleotides: TGTGCCAGCAGCCAAGGAGTATGGGCAGATACGCAGTATTTT. It translates to CASSQGVWADTQYF.

The V and J genes are TRBV4-1 and TRBJ2-3; D uncertain. V lost 1 base and J 5 bases, leaving 1 base between the germline ends. This CDR3 has 11 amino acids. The V gene's germline CDR1 is MGHRA and CDR2 YSYEKL. CDR3 sequence (DNA): TGCGCCAGCAGCCAAGTAGATACGCAGTATTTT. Protein: CASSQVDTQYF.

The rearrangement uses TRBV7-2 and TRBJ1-3; 7 bases agree with TRBD1. Germline CDR1 and CDR2: SGHTA and FQGNSA. Germline trimming cut 2 bases from V and 6 bases from J; bases unmatched to any gene: 4. The CDR3 is 14 residues long. CDR3 residues: CASSLMRGLNTIYF. CDR3 nucleotide sequence: TGTGCCAGCAGCTTAATGAGGGGGCTAAACACCATATATTTT.

CDR3: CASSTRPPRQAENQPQHF. In DNA, the CDR3 is TGTGCCAGCTCAACAAGGCCCCCCCGACAGGCGGAAAATCAGCCCCAGCATTTT. This rearrangement joins TRBV18 to TRBJ1-5; weak D call: TRBD1 (6 bases). CDR3 length: 18 amino acids. Germline lookup yields CDR1 KGHSH and CDR2 LQKENI. Trimming cost V 5 bases and J 4 bases, with 24 bases left between them.

The chain has TRBV25-1 and TRBJ2-3; tentatively, D is TRBD2 (6 bases). Germline V gene sequence: CDR1 MGHDK, CDR2 SYGVNS. This CDR3 region has 15 residues. Between the trimmed V and J ends, which lost 2 bases and 5 bases, there was a span of 14 bases. The CDR3 spells CASSEGGDLKDTQYF. The CDR3 DNA reads TGTGCCAGCAGTGAAGGAGGGGACCTGAAAGATACGCAGTATTTT.

This clonotype has a count of ten or more. The chain combines TRBV7-6 with TRBJ1-4; D gene uncertain. The V and J ends lost 1 base and 5 bases respectively, with 11 bases between them. The CDR3 runs to 15 residues. Per the germline V gene, CDR1 is SGHVS and CDR2 is FNYEAQ. The CDR3 sequence is CASSLVYGPNEKLFF. The CDR3 DNA sequence: TGTGCCAGCAGCTTAGTGTATGGTCCGAATGAAAAACTGTTTTTT.

The rearrangement links TRBV5-1 to TRBJ2-7; 10 bases line up with TRBD1. Germline CDR1 and CDR2: SGHRS and YFSETQ. V dropped 6 bases and J dropped 0; count of bases not matched to a gene: 9. This CDR3 region has 16 residues. The CDR3 here is CASNTGGQGPSYEQYF. CDR3 coding DNA: TGCGCCAGCAACACGGGGGGACAGGGGCCCTCCTACGAGCAGTACTTC. The whole variable domain, remainder taken from reference TRBV5-1 and TRBJ2-7, is KAGVTQTPRYLIKTRGQQVTLSCSPISGHRSVSWYQQTPGQGLQFLFEYFSETQRNKGNFPGRFSGRQFSNSRSEMNVSTLELGDSALYLCASNTGGQGPSYEQYFGPGTRLTVT.

V gene TRBV7-6 combines with J gene TRBJ2-3; 12 nucleotides agree with TRBD2. V trimming: 5 bases; J trimming: 2 bases; junction bases outside the gene matches: 8. The CDR3 runs to 17 residues. Germline CDR1 and CDR2: SGHVS and FNYEAQ. The CDR3 coding sequence is TGTGCCAGCAGCGCTGGACTAGCGGGGCCGTACACAGATACGCAGTATTTT. It yields the protein CASSAGLAGPYTDTQYF. The whole variable domain, filled in from reference TRBV7-6 and TRBJ2-3, reads GAGVSQSPRYKVTKRGQDVALRCDPISGHVSLYWYRQALGQGPEFLTYFNYEAQQDKSGLPNDRFSAERPEGSISTLTIQRTEQRDSAMYRCASSAGLAGPYTDTQYFGPGTRLTVL.

This clonotype was counted many times. The chain couples TRBV3-1 to TRBJ2-1; TRBD2 matches 8 bases. The germline CDR1 and CDR2 sequences are LGHDT and YNNKEL (reference sequence). The CDR3 loop spans 16 amino acids. Trimming took 0 bases from V and 6 from J; bases not matched to a gene: 7. The CDR3 nucleotides read TGTGCCAGCAGCCAAGACCCGGGGGGGCCGCGCAATGAGCAGTTCTTC. Protein sequence: CASSQDPGGPRNEQFF.